This TCR beta chain was retrieved from a study of T-cell reconstitution after alpha-beta-depleted transplantation in children. This clonotype showed up many times. Construction of the TCRbeta library involved unique molecular identifiers. Each CDR3 protein gets one entry after TCRdb re-called the PCR reads with MiXCR. The profile shows over 150,000 distinct CDR3 sequences, roughly 15% of them singletons. The germline V gene encodes CDR1 SGHRS and CDR2 YFSETQ. The CDR3 runs to 17 residues. Deletions cut 4 bases from V and 0 bases from J, with 17 bases between. The sequencing used PBMCs from the stem cell graft donor, collected from the stem cell graft. The origin of this receptor is a human donor who donated a stem cell graft to a child with acute lymphoblastic leukemia. This chain joins TRBV5-1 and TRBJ1-5, with D possibly being TRBD1 (6 bases). The CDR3 sequence is CASSPHGGQGSNQPQHF. The CDR3 DNA reads as TGCGCCAGCAGCCCGCATGGGGGGCAAGGTAGCAATCAGCCCCAGCATTTT.